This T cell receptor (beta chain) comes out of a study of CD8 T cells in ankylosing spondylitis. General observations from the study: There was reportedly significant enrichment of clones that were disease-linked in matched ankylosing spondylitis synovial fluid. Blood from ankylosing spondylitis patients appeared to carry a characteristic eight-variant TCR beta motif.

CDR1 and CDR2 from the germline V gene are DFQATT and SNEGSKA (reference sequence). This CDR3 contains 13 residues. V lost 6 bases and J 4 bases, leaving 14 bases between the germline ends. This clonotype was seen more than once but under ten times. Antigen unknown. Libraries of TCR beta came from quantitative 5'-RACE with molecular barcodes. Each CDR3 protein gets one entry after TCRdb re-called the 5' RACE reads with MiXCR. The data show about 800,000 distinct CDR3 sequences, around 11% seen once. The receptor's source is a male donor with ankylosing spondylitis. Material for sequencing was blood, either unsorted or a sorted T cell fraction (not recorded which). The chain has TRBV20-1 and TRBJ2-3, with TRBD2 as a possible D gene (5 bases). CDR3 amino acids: CSAGEPAPDTQYF. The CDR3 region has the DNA TGCAGTGCCGGGGAGCCCGCCCCAGATACGCAGTATTTT.